The present TCR beta chain was sequenced within a study of regulatory T cells in long-lasting Graves disease. Background on the study: The definition of persistent Graves' disease was over 5 years of antithyroid drugs with positive TSH receptor antibodies.

V was trimmed by 0 bases and J by 0 bases, leaving 9 bases between them. The CDR3 loop spans 15 amino acids. The authors built TCR beta libraries using iRepertoire HTBI primers and Arm-PCR of CDR3 regions. Via MiXCR, TCRdb re-called the multiplex PCR reads, giving one row per CDR3 protein. This sample has 500,000 to 700,000 distinct CDR3 sequences; 25% to 35% occur once, and the top ten carry 40% to 55%. Indicated time point: persistent/refractory GD, antithyroid drugs over 5 years with positive TRAb. PBMC RNA served as the TCR library source. This clonotype occurred a few times. The specimen comprised peripheral blood mononuclear cells (PBMCs), sampled when the disease was refractory, from a patient treated with antithyroid drugs. The clonotype comes from a female donor with Graves disease. V usage is TRBV12-3 or TRBV12-4 and J usage is TRBJ2-7; D perhaps matches TRBD1 (6 bases). The CDR3: CASSLARTVSYEQYF. DNA of the CDR3: TGTGCCAGCAGTTTAGCCCGGACAGTCTCCTACGAGCAGTACTTC.